This T cell receptor (beta chain) was found in a study of blood T cell repertoires in COVID-19. In the source study's methods: Estimation of nucleated cell counts relied on the amplification of reference gene primers. The repertoire was sequenced with immunoSEQ multiplex PCR; TCRdb's copy has only in-frame clones and lacks some. V and J calls and clone size are copied from that table; D and trimming were computed from the DNA. The table records around 71,000 clones, roughly 82% of them present only once. Unmatched junction bases numbered 1, after V lost 5 bases and J lost 2 bases. Looked up from germline, CDR1 is SGHAT and CDR2 is FQNNGV. CDR3 length equals 14 residues.

The source of this sequence is an elderly woman with active or convalescent COVID-19. Sequenced material: peripheral blood. The V call is TRBV11-2, the J call TRBJ1-3; 9 nucleotides align to TRBD1. This chain's CDR3 is CASSRQGAGNTIYF. Here the CDR3 DNA reads TGTGCCAGCAGCCGACAGGGGGCTGGAAACACCATATATTTT.